This TCR beta chain comes out of a study of regulatory T cells in long-lasting Graves disease. Arm-PCR with iRepertoire HTBI primers amplified the CDR3 regions for these TCR beta libraries. TCRdb reanalysed the multiplex PCR reads using MiXCR and keeps one entry per CDR3 protein. The sample gives a few hundred thousand distinct CDR3 sequences, around a quarter of which show up once; around 24% is in the top ten. Findings of the study overall: Newly diagnosed Graves' patients had higher TCR diversity than persistent ones.

This clonotype showed up many times. Its target is unknown. Time point reported: persistent/refractory GD, antithyroid drugs over 5 years with positive TRAb. After RNA was extracted from PBMCs, the TCR library was made from it. The receptor was derived from a female donor with Graves disease. The material sequenced was peripheral blood mononuclear cells (PBMCs), taken when the disease was refractory, from a patient treated with antithyroid drugs.

CDR3 amino acids: CASSADGGAAGYTF. The CDR3 coding sequence is TGCGCCAGCAGCGCCGATGGGGGGGCCGCTGGCTACACCTTC. The chain uses TRBV5-1 and TRBJ1-2; a possible D gene is TRBD1 (6 bases). From germline, CDR1 is SGHRS and CDR2 YFSETQ. The V end lost 4 bases, the J end lost 7 bases, and 17 bases lay between the germline ends. This CDR3 comprises 14 residues.